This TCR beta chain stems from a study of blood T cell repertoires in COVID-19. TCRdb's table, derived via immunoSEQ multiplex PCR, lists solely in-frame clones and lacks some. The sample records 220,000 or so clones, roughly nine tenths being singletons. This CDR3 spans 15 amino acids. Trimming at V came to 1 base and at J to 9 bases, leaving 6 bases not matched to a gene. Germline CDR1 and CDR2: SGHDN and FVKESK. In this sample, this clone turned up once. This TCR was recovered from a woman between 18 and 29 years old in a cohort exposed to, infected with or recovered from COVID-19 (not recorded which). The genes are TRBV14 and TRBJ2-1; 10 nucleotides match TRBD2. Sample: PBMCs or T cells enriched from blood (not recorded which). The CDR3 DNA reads TGTGCCAGCAGCCAAGTAGCGGGGGGCAGCGGTGAGCAGTTCTTC. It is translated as CASSQVAGGSGEQFF.